The 17 T cell receptor beta chains below come from one sample, sequenced in a study of cytomegalovirus exposure and HLA in healthy donors. The PCR ran on 60 Vbeta and 13 Jbeta primers. Repertoires were generated with immunoSEQ multiplex PCR, while TCRdb's copy carries only in-frame clones and drops some. The sample gives about 190,000 clones, approximately 80% of which show up once; 4.5% to 7.5% is in the top ten. Material for sequencing was PBMCs. The receptor set was obtained from a woman aged 25 to 39 in good health and CMV-seropositive.

This rearrangement joins TRBV19 to TRBJ2-1, with 10 bases that match TRBD2. V lost 0 bases, J lost 4 bases, and 6 bases stayed unmatched. CDR1 is LNHDA and CDR2 is SQIVND in the germline V gene (reference sequence). This CDR3 spans 17 amino acids. The DNA for the CDR3 is TGTGCCAGTAGTATAGACCGGACTAGCGGACTTTACAATGAGCAGTTCTTC. This gives the protein CASSIDRTSGLYNEQFF.

Of note for this clone: Other DNA sequences of this sample code for an identical CDR3. V gene TRBV5-6 combines with J gene TRBJ1-5; D not resolved. Trimming cost V 3 bases and J 2 bases, with 9 bases left between them. Per the germline V gene, CDR1 is SGHDT and CDR2 is YYEEEE. CDR3 size: 14 residues. This CDR3 reads CASSYGTGNQPQHF. CDR3 DNA: TGTGCCAGCAGCTACGGTACGGGCAATCAGCCCCAGCATTTT. Supplemented by reference TRBV5-6 and TRBJ1-5, the full variable domain reads DAGVTQSPTHLIKTRGQQVTLRCSPKSGHDTVSWYQQALGQGPQFIFQYYEEEERQRGNFPDRFSGHQFPNYSSELNVNALLLGDSALYLCASSYGTGNQPQHFGDGTRLSIL.

The chain has TRBV13 and TRBJ2-3; 11 bases agree with TRBD2. The germline V gene has CDR1 PRHDT and CDR2 FYEKMQ (reference sequence). V was clipped by 4 bases and J by 2 bases; unmatched bases: 5. The length of the CDR3 is 16 residues. The CDR3 region is CASSSSSGGYTDTQYF. The CDR3 DNA sequence: TGTGCCAGCAGCTCCTCTAGCGGGGGGTACACAGATACGCAGTATTTT.

The chain couples TRBV6-1 to TRBJ2-3, with TRBD1 matching over 8 bases. Trimming cost V 7 bases and J 2 bases; bases outside gene matches: 8. This CDR3 has 15 amino acids. The germline gives CDR1 MNHNS, CDR2 SASEGT. The CDR3: CASKVGQGFTDTQYF. CDR3 in DNA: TGTGCCAGCAAGGTCGGACAGGGTTTCACAGATACGCAGTATTTT.

This chain connects TRBV4-1 to TRBJ2-7; no clear D gene. CDR3 length equals 14 residues. Germline values: CDR1 MGHRA, CDR2 YSYEKL. The V and J ends lost 6 bases and 0 bases respectively, with 12 bases between them. The CDR3: CASSRELVSYEQYF. In DNA form, the CDR3 reads TGCGCCAGCAGTCGCGAATTGGTCTCCTACGAGCAGTACTTC.

Comments on this clone: The junction departs from the called germline gene at one end, perhaps through a read error. V usage is TRBV14 and J usage is TRBJ1-1; D gene unclear. From germline, CDR1 is SGHDN and CDR2 FVKESK. The CDR3 has 12 residues. The CDR3 DNA sequence: TGTGCCAGCAACCAAGCGGGTACTGAAGCTTTCTTT. This encodes CASNQAGTEAFF.

In regard to this clone: The conserved closing phenylalanine or tryptophan is absent in this CDR3, likely reflecting a read error. This chain joins TRBV7-7 and TRBJ1-3; 8 nucleotides match TRBD1. Germline V gene lookup returns CDR1 SSHAT and CDR2 FNYEAQ (reference sequence). The CDR3 runs to 14 residues. CDR3 DNA: TGTGCTAGCAGCCCCGGGGACAGGGGAAACACCATATATTCT. Protein: CASSPGDRGNTIYS.

The gene calls are TRBV2 and TRBJ1-2; the D is unclear. Trimming took 8 bases from V and 4 from J, leaving 8 bases between them. Germline V lookup: CDR1 SNHLY, CDR2 FYNNEI. This CDR3 region has 11 residues. Written as DNA, the CDR3 is TGTGCCAGCCCGGGGTTCTATGGCTACACCTTC. As protein: CASPGFYGYTF.

This chain uses TRBV10-3 with TRBJ1-6; TRBD1 might be the D (5 bases). Germline V gene lookup returns CDR1 ENHRY and CDR2 SYGVKD. Trimming left V 7 bases short and J 9 bases short, with 13 bases between. CDR3 length: 13 residues. CDR3 protein: CAITGQMGSPLHF. CDR3 sequence (DNA): TGTGCCATCACAGGACAAATGGGTTCACCCCTCCACTTT.

Comment on this clone: Its ends do not fully match the called genes, so a read error is possible. The chain is built from TRBV7-9 and TRBJ1-5; D remains unclear. CDR1 and CDR2 (germline): SEHNR, FQNEAQ (reference sequence). The CDR3 is 16 residues long. The CDR3 DNA reads as TGTGCCAGCACCTTAGGTGGGCCCGCTCAGAATCAGCCCCAGCATTTT. As protein: CASTLGGPAQNQPQHF.

The CDR3 DNA reads as TGTGCCAGCAGGGGACAGGGGGCCGCTCAGCCCCAGCATTTT. Residues: CASRGQGAAQPQHF. This chain joins TRBV2 and TRBJ1-5; TRBD1 aligns across 12 bases. V shed 6 bases and J 6 bases; nucleotides not matched to a gene: 3. The germline CDR1 and CDR2 sequences are SNHLY and FYNNEI. This CDR3 region has 14 residues. The variable domain in full, with the rest retrieved from reference TRBV2 and TRBJ1-5, is EPEVTQTPSHQVTQMGQEVILRCVPISNHLYFYWYRQILGQKVEFLVSFYNNEISEKSEIFDDQFSVERPDGSNFTLKIRSTKLEDSAMYFCASRGQGAAQPQHFGDGTRLSIL.

The chain combines TRBV9 with TRBJ2-1, with D possibly being TRBD2 (5 bases). Trimming removed 0 bases at V and 6 bases at J, with 10 bases between. This CDR3 has 14 residues. CDR1 SGDLS and CDR2 YYNGEE come from the germline V gene. The CDR3 DNA sequence: TGTGCCAGCAGCGTAGGGAGCGGACCCAATGAGCAGTTCTTC. Protein: CASSVGSGPNEQFF.

The J gene is TRBJ1-3, the V gene TRBV5-4, with a weak D call TRBD1 (5 bases). This CDR3 is built from 16 residues. Germline V gives CDR1 SGHNT, CDR2 YYREEE (reference sequence). The V and J ends lost 1 base and 0 bases respectively, with 11 bases between them. CDR3: CASSLPGSSSGNTIYF. The CDR3 DNA sequence: TGTGCCAGCAGCTTGCCAGGGTCGAGCTCTGGAAACACCATATATTTT.

The chain has TRBV7-6 and TRBJ1-1; no reliable D call. The V gene lost 5 bases and the J gene lost 5 bases, with 21 bases spanning the gap. Germline assignment: CDR1 SGHVS and CDR2 FNYEAQ. This CDR3 comprises 16 residues. CDR3 region: CASSHLAGPAGTEAFF. The CDR3 DNA follows: TGTGCCAGCAGCCATCTCGCCGGACCCGCGGGGACTGAAGCTTTCTTT.

This CDR3 is CASSLSAAGNQPQHF. In DNA form, the CDR3 reads TGTGCCAGCAGCTTGAGTGCCGCGGGCAATCAGCCCCAGCATTTT. The chain couples TRBV11-1 to TRBJ1-5; D call uncertain. CDR1 and CDR2 (germline): SGHAT, FQDESV (reference sequence). The germline V and J ends were trimmed by 3 bases and 2 bases, with 11 bases remaining between them. CDR3 length: 15 residues.

This clone has more than one count but fewer than ten. Given the absence of the conserved phenylalanine or tryptophan at the CDR3 end, a read error is likely. The CDR3 DNA reads as TGTGCCAGCAGCTCCCCCCGGGACAGGGTTTCTTCTACTTCTTATGGCTACACCCTC. Translated, it gives CASSSPRDRVSSTSYGYTL. The chain has TRBV5-6 and TRBJ1-2; 9 bases line up with TRBD1. The CDR3 sequence is 19 residues long. Losses at the gene ends were 3 bases for V and 5 bases for J; bases not matched to a gene: 20. The germline V gene has CDR1 SGHDT and CDR2 YYEEEE.

The rearrangement links TRBV27 to TRBJ2-2, with 8 nucleotides matching TRBD2. Trimming cost V 5 bases and J 1 base; bases outside gene matches: 6. There are 16 residues in the CDR3. Germline values: CDR1 MNHEY, CDR2 SMNVEV (reference sequence). The CDR3 region is CASSLIAGLNTGELFF. CDR3 DNA: TGTGCCAGCAGTCTGATAGCGGGACTGAACACCGGGGAGCTGTTTTTT.